The clone carrying this T cell receptor beta chain has more than one count but fewer than ten. Other DNA sequences within the sample encode an identical CDR3. Time point of the sample: blood 4 weeks post-SBRT, at nephrectomy. Treatment noted: 15 Gy SBRT to primary tumor, nephrectomy 4 weeks later. Sequencing used immunoSEQ multiplex PCR; TCRdb keeps in-frame clones, though not all of them. The sample includes 120,000 to 150,000 clones, around 88% of them seen just once. This entry comes from a study of radiation and T cells in renal cell carcinoma. With V trimmed by 4 bases and J by 0 bases, 3 bases remained unmatched. The CDR3 is 15 residues long. From germline, CDR1 is SGHRS and CDR2 YFSETQ.

The rearrangement uses TRBV5-1 and TRBJ1-4, with TRBD1 matching over 7 bases. The material was blood, obtained from a patient whose treatment included radiotherapy and nephrectomy. This clonotype was sampled from a woman aged 50 to 60 with renal cell carcinoma. CDR3 in amino acids: CASSPDRATNEKLFF. In DNA, the CDR3 is TGCGCCAGCAGCCCCGACAGGGCAACTAATGAAAAACTGTTTTTT.